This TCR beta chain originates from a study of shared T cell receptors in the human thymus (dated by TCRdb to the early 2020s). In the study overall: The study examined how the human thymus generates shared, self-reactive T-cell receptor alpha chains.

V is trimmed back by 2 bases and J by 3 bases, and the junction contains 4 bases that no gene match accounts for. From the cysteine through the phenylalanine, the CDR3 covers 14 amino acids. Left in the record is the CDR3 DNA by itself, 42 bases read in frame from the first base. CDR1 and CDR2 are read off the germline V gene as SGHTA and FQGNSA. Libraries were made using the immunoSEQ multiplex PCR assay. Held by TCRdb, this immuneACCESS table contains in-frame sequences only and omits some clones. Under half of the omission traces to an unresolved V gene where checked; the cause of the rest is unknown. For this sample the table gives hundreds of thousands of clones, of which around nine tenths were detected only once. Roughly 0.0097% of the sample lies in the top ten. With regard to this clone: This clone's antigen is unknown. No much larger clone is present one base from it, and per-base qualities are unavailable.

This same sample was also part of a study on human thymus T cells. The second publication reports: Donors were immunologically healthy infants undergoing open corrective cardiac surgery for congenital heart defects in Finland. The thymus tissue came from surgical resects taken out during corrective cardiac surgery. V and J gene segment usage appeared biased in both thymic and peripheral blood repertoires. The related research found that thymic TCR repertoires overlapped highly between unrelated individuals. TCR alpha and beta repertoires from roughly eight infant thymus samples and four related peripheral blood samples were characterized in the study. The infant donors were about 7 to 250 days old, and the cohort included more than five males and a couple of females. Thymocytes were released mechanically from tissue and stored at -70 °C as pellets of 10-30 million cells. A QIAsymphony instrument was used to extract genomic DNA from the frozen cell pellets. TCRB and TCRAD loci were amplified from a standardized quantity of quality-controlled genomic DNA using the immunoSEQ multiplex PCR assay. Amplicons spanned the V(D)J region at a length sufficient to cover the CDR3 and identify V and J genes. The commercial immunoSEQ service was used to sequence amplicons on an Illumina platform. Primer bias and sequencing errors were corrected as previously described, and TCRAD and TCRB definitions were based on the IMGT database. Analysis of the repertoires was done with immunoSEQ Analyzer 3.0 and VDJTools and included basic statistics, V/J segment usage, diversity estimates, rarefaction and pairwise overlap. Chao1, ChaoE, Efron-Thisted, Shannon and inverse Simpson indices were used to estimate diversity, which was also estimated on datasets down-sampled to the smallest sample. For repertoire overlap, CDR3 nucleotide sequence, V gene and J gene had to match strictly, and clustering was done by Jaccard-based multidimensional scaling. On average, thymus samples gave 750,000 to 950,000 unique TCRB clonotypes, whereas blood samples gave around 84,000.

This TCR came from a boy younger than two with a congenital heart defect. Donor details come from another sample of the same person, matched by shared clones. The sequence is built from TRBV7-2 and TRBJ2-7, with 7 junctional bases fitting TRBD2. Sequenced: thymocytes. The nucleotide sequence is TGTGCCAGCAGCTTAATGCAGCGGGACTACGAGCAGTACTTC. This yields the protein CASSLMQRDYEQYF.